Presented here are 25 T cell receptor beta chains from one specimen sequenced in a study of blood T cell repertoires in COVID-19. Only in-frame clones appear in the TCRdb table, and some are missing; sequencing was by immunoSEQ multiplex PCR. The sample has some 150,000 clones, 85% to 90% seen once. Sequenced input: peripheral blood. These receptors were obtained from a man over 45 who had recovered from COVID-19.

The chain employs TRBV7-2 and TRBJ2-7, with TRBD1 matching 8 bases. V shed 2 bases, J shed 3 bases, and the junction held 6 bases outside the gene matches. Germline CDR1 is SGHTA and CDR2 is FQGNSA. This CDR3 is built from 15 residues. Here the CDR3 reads CASSLSSGGNYEQYF. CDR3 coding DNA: TGTGCCAGCAGCTTATCCTCAGGGGGCAACTACGAGCAGTACTTC.

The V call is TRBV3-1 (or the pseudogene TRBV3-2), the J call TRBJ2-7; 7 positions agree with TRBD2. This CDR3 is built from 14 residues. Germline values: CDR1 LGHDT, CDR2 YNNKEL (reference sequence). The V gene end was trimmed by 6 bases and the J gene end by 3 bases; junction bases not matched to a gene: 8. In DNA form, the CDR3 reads TGTGCCAGCAGGGGAAGCGGGGCAAACTACGAGCAGTACTTC. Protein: CASRGSGANYEQYF.

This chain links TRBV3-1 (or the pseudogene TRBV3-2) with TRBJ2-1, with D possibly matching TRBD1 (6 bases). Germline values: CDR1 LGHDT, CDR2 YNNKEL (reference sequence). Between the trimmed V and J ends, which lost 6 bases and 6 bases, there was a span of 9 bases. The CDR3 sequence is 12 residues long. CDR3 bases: TGTGCCAGCAGTCGGACAGTCAATGAGCAGTTCTTC. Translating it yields CASSRTVNEQFF.

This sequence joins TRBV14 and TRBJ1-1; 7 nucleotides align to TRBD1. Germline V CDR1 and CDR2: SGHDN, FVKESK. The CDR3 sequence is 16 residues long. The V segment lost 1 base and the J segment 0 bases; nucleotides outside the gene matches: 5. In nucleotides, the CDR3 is TGTGCCAGCAGCCAAGGACAGGGCCTAATGAACACTGAAGCTTTCTTT. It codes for CASSQGQGLMNTEAFF.

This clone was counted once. The CDR3 reads CAWDRDRGNQPQHF. The CDR3 nucleotides read TGTGCCTGGGACCGGGACAGGGGTAATCAGCCCCAGCATTTT. The rearrangement joins TRBV30 to TRBJ1-5, with 10 bases aligning to TRBD1. In germline, CDR1 is GTSNPN, CDR2 SVGIG (reference sequence). J lost 4 bases, V lost 5 bases, and 5 bases had no gene match. This CDR3 has 14 amino acids.

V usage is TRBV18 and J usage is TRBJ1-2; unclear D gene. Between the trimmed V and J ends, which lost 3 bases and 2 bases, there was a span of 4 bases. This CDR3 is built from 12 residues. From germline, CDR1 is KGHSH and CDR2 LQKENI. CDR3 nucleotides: TGTGCCAGCTCACCCTCGAACTATGGCTACACCTTC. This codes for CASSPSNYGYTF.

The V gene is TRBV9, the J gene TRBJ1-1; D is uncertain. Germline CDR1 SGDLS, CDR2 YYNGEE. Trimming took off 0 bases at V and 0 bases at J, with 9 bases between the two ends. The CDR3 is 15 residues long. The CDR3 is CASSVGGIMNTEAFF. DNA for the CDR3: TGTGCCAGCAGCGTAGGAGGGATAATGAACACTGAAGCTTTCTTT. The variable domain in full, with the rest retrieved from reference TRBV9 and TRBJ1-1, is DSGVTQTPKHLITATGQRVTLRCSPRSGDLSVYWYQQSLDQGLQFLIQYYNGEERAKGNILERFSAQQFPDLHSELNLSSLELGDSALYFCASSVGGIMNTEAFFGQGTRLTVV.

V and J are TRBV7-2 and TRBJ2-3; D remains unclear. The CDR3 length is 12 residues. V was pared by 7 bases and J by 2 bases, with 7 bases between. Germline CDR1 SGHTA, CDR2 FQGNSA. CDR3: CASNLITDTQYF. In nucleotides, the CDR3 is TGTGCCAGCAATTTAATCACAGATACGCAGTATTTT.

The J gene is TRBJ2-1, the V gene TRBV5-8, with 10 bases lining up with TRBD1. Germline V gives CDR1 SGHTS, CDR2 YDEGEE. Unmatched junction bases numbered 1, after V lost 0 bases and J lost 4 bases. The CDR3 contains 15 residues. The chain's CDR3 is CASSLGGQGYNEQFF. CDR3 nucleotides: TGTGCCAGCAGCTTGGGGGGACAGGGGTACAATGAGCAGTTCTTC.

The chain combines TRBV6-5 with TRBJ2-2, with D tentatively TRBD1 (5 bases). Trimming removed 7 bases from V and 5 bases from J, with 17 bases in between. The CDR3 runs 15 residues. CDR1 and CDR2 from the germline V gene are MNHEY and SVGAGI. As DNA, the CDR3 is TGTGCCAGCAAAGGGGCGCTAGGGTGGACCGGGGAGCTGTTTTTT. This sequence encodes CASKGALGWTGELFF.

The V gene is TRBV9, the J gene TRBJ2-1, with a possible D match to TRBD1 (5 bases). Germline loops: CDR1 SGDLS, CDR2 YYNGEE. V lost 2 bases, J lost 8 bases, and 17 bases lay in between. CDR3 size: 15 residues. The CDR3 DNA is TGTGCCAGCAGCGTTAGACAGAGAGGTCGGGATGAGCAGTTCTTC. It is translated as CASSVRQRGRDEQFF.

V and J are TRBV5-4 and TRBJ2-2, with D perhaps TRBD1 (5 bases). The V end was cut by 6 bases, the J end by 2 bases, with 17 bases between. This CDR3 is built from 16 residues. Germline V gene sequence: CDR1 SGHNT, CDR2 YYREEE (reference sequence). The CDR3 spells CASTSRAQGNTGELFF. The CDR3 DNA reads TGTGCCAGCACCTCCCGGGCCCAGGGCAACACCGGGGAGCTGTTTTTT.

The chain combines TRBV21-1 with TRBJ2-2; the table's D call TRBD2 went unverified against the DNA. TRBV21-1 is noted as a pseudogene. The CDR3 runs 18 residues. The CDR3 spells CASSTQRRGNLNTGELFF. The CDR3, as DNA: TGTGCCAGCAGCACCCAAAGACGGGGGAACCTTAACACCGGGGAGCTGTTTTTT.

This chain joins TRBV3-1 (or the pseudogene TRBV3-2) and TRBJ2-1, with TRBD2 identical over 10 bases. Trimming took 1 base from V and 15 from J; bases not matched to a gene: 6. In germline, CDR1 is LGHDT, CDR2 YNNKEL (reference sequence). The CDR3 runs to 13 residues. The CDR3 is CASSQGTSGLSFF. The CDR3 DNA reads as TGTGCCAGCAGCCAAGGGACTAGCGGACTCTCGTTCTTC.

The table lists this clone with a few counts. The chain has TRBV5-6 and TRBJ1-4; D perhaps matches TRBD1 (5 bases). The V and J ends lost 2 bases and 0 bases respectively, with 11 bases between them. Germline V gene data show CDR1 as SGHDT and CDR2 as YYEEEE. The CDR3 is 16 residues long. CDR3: CASSFGGFATNEKLFF. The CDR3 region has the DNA TGTGCCAGCAGCTTCGGGGGATTTGCAACTAATGAAAAACTGTTTTTT. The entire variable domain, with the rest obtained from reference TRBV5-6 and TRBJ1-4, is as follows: DAGVTQSPTHLIKTRGQQVTLRCSPKSGHDTVSWYQQALGQGPQFIFQYYEEEERQRGNFPDRFSGHQFPNYSSELNVNALLLGDSALYLCASSFGGFATNEKLFFGSGTQLSVL.

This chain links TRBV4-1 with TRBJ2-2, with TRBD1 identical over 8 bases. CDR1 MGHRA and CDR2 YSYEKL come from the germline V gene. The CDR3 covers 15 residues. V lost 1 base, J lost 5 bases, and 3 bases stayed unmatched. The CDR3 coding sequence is TGCGCCAGCAGCCAAGGTGACAGGGGAACCGGGGAGCTGTTTTTT. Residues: CASSQGDRGTGELFF.

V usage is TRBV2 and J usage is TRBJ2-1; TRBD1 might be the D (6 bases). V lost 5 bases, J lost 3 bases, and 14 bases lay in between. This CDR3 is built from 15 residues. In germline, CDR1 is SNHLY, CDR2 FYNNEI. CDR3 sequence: CASSLQGAVYNEQFF. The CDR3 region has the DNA TGTGCCAGCAGTTTACAGGGCGCTGTCTACAATGAGCAGTTCTTC.

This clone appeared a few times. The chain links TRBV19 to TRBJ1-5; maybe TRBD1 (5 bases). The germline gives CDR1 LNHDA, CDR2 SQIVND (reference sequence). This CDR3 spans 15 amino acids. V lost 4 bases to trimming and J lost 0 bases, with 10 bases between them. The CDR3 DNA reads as TGTGCCAGTAGTAGCCAGGGAAATAGCAATCAGCCCCAGCATTTT. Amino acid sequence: CASSSQGNSNQPQHF.

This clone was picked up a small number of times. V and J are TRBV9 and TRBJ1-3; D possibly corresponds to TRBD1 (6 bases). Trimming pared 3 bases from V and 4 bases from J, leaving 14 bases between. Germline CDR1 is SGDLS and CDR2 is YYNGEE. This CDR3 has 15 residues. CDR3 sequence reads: CASSAQQGGGNTIYF. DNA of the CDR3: TGTGCCAGCAGCGCACAACAGGGTGGCGGAAACACCATATATTTT.

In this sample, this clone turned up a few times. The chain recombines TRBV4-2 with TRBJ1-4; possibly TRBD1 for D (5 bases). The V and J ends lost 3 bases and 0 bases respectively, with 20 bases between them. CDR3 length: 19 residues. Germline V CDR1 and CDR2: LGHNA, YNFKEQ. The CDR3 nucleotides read TGTGCCAGCAGCCACCGCGGAAGAACAGGAGCTGCAACTAATGAAAAACTGTTTTTT. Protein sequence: CASSHRGRTGAATNEKLFF.

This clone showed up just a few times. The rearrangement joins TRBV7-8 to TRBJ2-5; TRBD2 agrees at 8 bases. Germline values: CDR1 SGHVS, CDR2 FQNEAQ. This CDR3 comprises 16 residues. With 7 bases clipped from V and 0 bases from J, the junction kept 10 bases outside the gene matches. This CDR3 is CASTLGAGGHQETQYF. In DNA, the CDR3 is TGTGCCAGCACCCTAGGGGCGGGGGGTCACCAAGAGACCCAGTACTTC.

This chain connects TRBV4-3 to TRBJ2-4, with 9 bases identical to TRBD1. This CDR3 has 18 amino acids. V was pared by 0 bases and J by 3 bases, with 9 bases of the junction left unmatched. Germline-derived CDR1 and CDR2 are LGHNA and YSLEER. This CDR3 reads CASSQDRTQGQGKNIQYF. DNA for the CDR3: TGCGCCAGCAGCCAAGACAGAACACAGGGACAGGGCAAAAACATTCAGTACTTC.

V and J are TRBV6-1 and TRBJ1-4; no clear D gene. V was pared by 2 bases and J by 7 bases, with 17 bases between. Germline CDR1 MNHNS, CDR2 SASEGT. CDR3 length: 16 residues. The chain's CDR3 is CASSETTPARVEKLFF. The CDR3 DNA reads TGTGCCAGCAGTGAAACTACACCCGCTCGGGTTGAAAAACTGTTTTTT.

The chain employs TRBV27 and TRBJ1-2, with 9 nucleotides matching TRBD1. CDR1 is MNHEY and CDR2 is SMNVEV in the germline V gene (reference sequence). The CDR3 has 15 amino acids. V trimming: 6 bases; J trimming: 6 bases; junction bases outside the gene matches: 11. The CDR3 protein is CASRDRGMVGNGYTF. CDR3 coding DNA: TGTGCCAGCAGGGACAGGGGAATGGTAGGGAATGGCTACACCTTC.

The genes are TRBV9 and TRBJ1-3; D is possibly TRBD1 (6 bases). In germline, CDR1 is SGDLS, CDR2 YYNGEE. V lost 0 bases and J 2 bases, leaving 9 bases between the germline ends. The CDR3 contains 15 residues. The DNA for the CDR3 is TGTGCCAGCAGCGTAGCAGGGGCCACTGGAAACACCATATATTTT. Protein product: CASSVAGATGNTIYF.